Listed here are 6 T cell receptor beta chains from one sample, sequenced in a study of T cells in Graves' hyperthyroidism and ophthalmopathy. Authors of the study amplified TCR beta CDR3 regions from RNA transcripts. HTBI primers drove first-round RT-PCR of the TCR CDR3. Each CDR3 protein is one row after TCRdb ran MiXCR on the multiplex PCR reads. The sample includes over 300,000 distinct CDR3 sequences, 11% to 15% of them seen just once. The source material was blood. These receptors came from a woman aged 55 to 70 with Graves' hyperthyroidism.

This clonotype was counted ten times or more. The V gene is TRBV28, the J gene TRBJ1-2; D unclear. Trimming took 6 bases from V and 4 from J, leaving 15 bases between them. The CDR3 has 14 residues. Germline CDR1 reads MDHEN; CDR2 reads SYDVKM. CDR3 residues: CASSPFMLFYGYTF. For the CDR3, the DNA is TGTGCCAGCAGCCCCTTTATGTTGTTCTATGGCTACACCTTC.

This clonotype came up a few times. Just one base apart from a much larger clone, this may be a read error. This chain uses TRBV28 with TRBJ1-6, with D tentatively TRBD1 (5 bases). V was cut by 8 bases and J by 2 bases, with 10 bases left in between. This CDR3 contains 14 residues. From germline, CDR1 is MDHEN and CDR2 SYDVKM. DNA for the CDR3: TGTGCCAGCGGGACCCCGACCTATAATTCACCCCTCCACTTT. Residues: CASGTPTYNSPLHF.

This clonotype was counted a few times. The V and J genes are TRBV4-2 and TRBJ2-7; 11 nucleotides match TRBD2. V was pared by 1 base and J by 1 base, with 12 bases of the junction left unmatched. CDR1 LGHNA and CDR2 YNFKEQ come from the germline V gene. CDR3 length: 19 residues. In DNA, the CDR3 is TGTGCCAGCAGCCAAGGGGGTGGGCTAGCGGGAGGTCGGTCCTACGAGCAGTACTTC. This translates into CASSQGGGLAGGRSYEQYF.

This clonotype was detected many times. The rearrangement links TRBV6-1 to TRBJ1-2; D is unclear. Germline CDR1 reads MNHNS; CDR2 reads SASEGT. There are 12 residues in the CDR3. V was trimmed by 5 bases and J by 1 base, leaving 5 bases between them. Here the CDR3 DNA reads TGTGCCAGCAGTAACAATAACTATGGCTACACCTTC. Translating gives CASSNNNYGYTF.

In this sample, this clonotype turned up a few times. The rearrangement links TRBV19 to TRBJ2-6; tentatively, D is TRBD2 (5 bases). The CDR3 covers 18 residues. V gave up 3 bases and J gave up 0 bases, with 15 bases separating them. CDR1 is LNHDA and CDR2 is SQIVND in the germline V gene (reference sequence). CDR3 region: CASSIGLNKYSGANVLTF. The CDR3 coding sequence is TGTGCCAGTAGTATCGGACTGAACAAATACTCTGGGGCCAACGTCCTGACTTTC.

This clonotype occurred a few times. The CDR3, as DNA: TGCGCCAGCAGCCAAGGACTTAGCCCGATAAACAATGAGCAGTTCTTC. Encoded protein: CASSQGLSPINNEQFF. The chain links TRBV4-1 to TRBJ2-1; D unresolved. Per germline, CDR1 MGHRA and CDR2 YSYEKL. This CDR3 contains 16 residues. V dropped 1 base and J dropped 5 bases, with 15 bases sitting between them.